The next 20 T cell receptor beta chains were all read from a single sample in a study of blood T cell repertoires in COVID-19. Sequencing used immunoSEQ multiplex PCR; TCRdb keeps in-frame clones, though not all of them. The table has 400,000 to 500,000 clones, 85% to 90% seen once. Sequencing was performed on PBMCs or T cells enriched from blood (not recorded which). All receptors derive from a woman aged 40 to 50 who had recovered from COVID-19.

V is TRBV2 and J is TRBJ2-1, with TRBD2 as a possible D gene (5 bases). The V end was cut by 2 bases, the J end by 4 bases, with 9 bases between. The CDR3 is 14 residues long. Looked up from germline, CDR1 is SNHLY and CDR2 is FYNNEI. The CDR3 nucleotides are TGTGCCAGCAGTGAATTCGGGGTTTACAATGAGCAGTTCTTC. Encoded protein: CASSEFGVYNEQFF.

This chain uses TRBV7-9 with TRBJ1-5; D is possibly TRBD1 (5 bases). CDR3 size: 15 residues. In germline, CDR1 is SEHNR, CDR2 FQNEAQ (reference sequence). The V and J ends lost 6 bases and 5 bases respectively, with 17 bases between them. The CDR3, as DNA: TGTGCCAGCAGTCGATCGGGGGGAGGGGATCAGCCCCAGCATTTT. This gives the protein CASSRSGGGDQPQHF.

CDR3 DNA sequence: TGTGCCAGCAGTGAATCTAACGGGAGGGCTGAGCAGTTCTTC. It is translated as CASSESNGRAEQFF. The rearrangement links TRBV25-1 to TRBJ2-1; TRBD2 aligns across 8 bases. CDR1 is MGHDK, CDR2 SYGVNS, per germline. V dropped 1 base and J dropped 9; count of bases not matched to a gene: 5. This CDR3 has 14 amino acids. The full variable domain, completed using reference TRBV25-1 and TRBJ2-1, is EADIYQTPRYLVIGTGKKITLECSQTMGHDKMYWYQQDPGMELHLIHYSYGVNSTEKGDLSSESTVSRIRTEHFPLTLESARPSHTSQYLCASSESNGRAEQFFGPGTRLTVL.

As DNA, the CDR3 is TGTGCCTGGAGTGCCTTGTCAGGCAATCAGCCCCAGCATTTT. This codes for CAWSALSGNQPQHF. The chain joins TRBV30 to TRBJ1-5; D is unresolved. V lost 1 base to trimming and J lost 2 bases, with 9 bases between them. Germline loops: CDR1 GTSNPN, CDR2 SVGIG (reference sequence). The CDR3 is made up of 14 amino acids.

This clone has just a few counts. V gene TRBV27 combines with J gene TRBJ1-2; possibly TRBD1 for D (6 bases). The CDR3 loop spans 12 amino acids. Germline loops: CDR1 MNHEY, CDR2 SMNVEV (reference sequence). The V end lost 6 bases, the J end lost 8 bases, and 13 bases lay between the germline ends. The CDR3 nucleotides read TGTGCCAGCAGGGCTGGGGGCAGGGGCTACACCTTC. Protein product: CASRAGGRGYTF.

This sequence joins TRBV19 and TRBJ2-1; D remains ambiguous. The CDR3 has 15 residues. Germline values: CDR1 LNHDA, CDR2 SQIVND (reference sequence). The V and J ends lost 3 bases and 7 bases respectively, with 16 bases between them. CDR3 bases: TGTGCCAGTAGTATTGTGCGGCTCCCCGTGAATGAGCAGTTCTTC. It encodes CASSIVRLPVNEQFF.

The chain has TRBV18 and TRBJ1-2, with 7 bases that match TRBD1. Germline CDR1 KGHSH, CDR2 LQKENI. Trimming removed 6 bases from V and 6 bases from J; junction bases left unmatched: 13. The CDR3 runs 15 residues. The CDR3 loop reads CASSYSTDRVDGYTF. In nucleotides, the CDR3 is TGTGCCAGCTCGTACTCCACCGACAGGGTGGATGGCTACACCTTC.

The chain joins TRBV24-1 to TRBJ2-2; a possible D gene is TRBD2 (6 bases). V shed 5 bases and J shed 2 bases, with 17 bases lying between them. There are 17 residues in the CDR3. Germline V gives CDR1 KGHDR, CDR2 SFDVKD. CDR3 in DNA: TGTGCCACCAGTGGTGGTCGGCTAGCGAAAAACACCGGGGAGCTGTTTTTT. This codes for CATSGGRLAKNTGELFF.

The chain couples TRBV7-2 to TRBJ1-5; TRBD1 is a possible D gene (5 bases). The germline V and J ends were trimmed by 1 base and 6 bases, with 13 bases remaining between them. Germline V gives CDR1 SGHTA, CDR2 FQGNSA. The CDR3 is 15 amino acids. CDR3 in DNA: TGTGCCAGCAGCTTAGTAGTTGGGGCAGTTCAGCCCCAGCATTTT. Protein: CASSLVVGAVQPQHF.

The CDR3 bases are TGTGCCAGCAGCTTAGGTGCGGGGAACACTGAAGCTTTCTTT. This codes for CASSLGAGNTEAFF. The chain employs TRBV13 and TRBJ1-1; D gene ambiguous. Germline-derived CDR1 and CDR2 are PRHDT and FYEKMQ (reference sequence). Trimming took 0 bases from V and 1 from J, leaving 6 bases between them. There are 14 residues in the CDR3.

The rearrangement links TRBV5-4 to TRBJ2-7, with 7 bases fitting TRBD1. The CDR3 contains 13 residues. Germline CDR1 SGHNT, CDR2 YYREEE (reference sequence). Trimming removed 4 bases from V and 3 bases from J; junction bases left unmatched: 4. CDR3 DNA: TGTGCCAGCAGCACTGGGACAGTCTACGAGCAGTACTTC. Protein product: CASSTGTVYEQYF.

The rearrangement joins TRBV11-2 to TRBJ1-1; D is unclear. Germline V gives CDR1 SGHAT, CDR2 FQNNGV. Trimming stripped 4 bases from V and 1 base from J, with 7 bases between. The CDR3 totals 13 residues. Here the CDR3 reads CASSWSENTEAFF. The CDR3 DNA sequence: TGTGCCAGCAGCTGGAGTGAGAACACTGAAGCTTTCTTT.

This chain uses TRBV28 with TRBJ1-6; D uncertain. Germline-derived CDR1 and CDR2 are MDHEN and SYDVKM. The CDR3 has 13 amino acids. Trimming pared 1 base from V and 4 bases from J, leaving 2 bases between. The CDR3 coding sequence is TGTGCCAGCAGTTTATCATATAATTCACCCCTCCACTTT. Protein: CASSLSYNSPLHF. The full variable domain, completed using reference TRBV28 and TRBJ1-6, is DVKVTQSSRYLVKRTGEKVFLECVQDMDHENMFWYRQDPGLGLRLIYFSYDVKMKEKGDIPEGYSVSREKKERFSLILESASTNQTSMYLCASSLSYNSPLHFGNGTRLTVT.

The genes are TRBV5-8 and TRBJ2-5; 8 bases match TRBD2. The V gene end was trimmed by 4 bases and the J gene end by 5 bases; junction bases not matched to a gene: 10. There are 15 residues in the CDR3. CDR1 is SGHTS and CDR2 is YDEGEE in the germline V gene. The CDR3 coding sequence is TGTGCCAGCAGCGCCGGGACTAGGCTACAGGAGACCCAGTACTTC. Translated: CASSAGTRLQETQYF.

This clone showed up just a few times. V is TRBV7-9 and J is TRBJ2-7; TRBD1 matches 8 bases. The length of the CDR3 is 15 residues. V lost 5 bases and J lost 4; bases outside the gene matches: 10. Germline-derived CDR1 and CDR2 are SEHNR and FQNEAQ (reference sequence). The CDR3 sequence is CASSTVGTGKYEQYF. The CDR3 DNA follows: TGTGCCAGCAGCACCGTCGGGACAGGAAAATACGAGCAGTACTTC.

The chain joins TRBV6-5 to TRBJ1-4, with unresolved D. The germline gives CDR1 MNHEY, CDR2 SVGAGI. The CDR3 consists of 13 residues. V lost 5 bases and J lost 8, with 12 bases in between. The CDR3 DNA follows: TGTGCCAGCAGTCTCGAATCGGGGGAAAAACTGTTTTTT. It encodes CASSLESGEKLFF.

The chain carries TRBV12-5 and TRBJ2-5, with a possible D match to TRBD2 (6 bases). The CDR3 totals 13 residues. Between the trimmed V and J ends, which lost 6 bases and 5 bases, there was a span of 13 bases. CDR1 and CDR2 (germline): LGHNT, FRNRAP. The CDR3 DNA reads TGTGCTAGTGGATCGGGAGTCGGTGAGACCCAGTACTTC. Amino acid sequence: CASGSGVGETQYF.

The gene calls are TRBV5-4 and TRBJ1-3; 9 nucleotides match TRBD1. In germline, CDR1 is SGHNT, CDR2 YYREEE (reference sequence). There are 15 residues in the CDR3. V shed 6 bases and J 2 bases; nucleotides not matched to a gene: 6. CDR3 nucleotide sequence: TGTGCCAGCACCTGGGGGACAGGGACTGGAAACACCATATATTTT. This sequence encodes CASTWGTGTGNTIYF. Supplemented by reference TRBV5-4 and TRBJ1-3, the full variable domain reads ETGVTQSPTHLIKTRGQQVTLRCSSQSGHNTVSWYQQALGQGPQFIFQYYREEENGRGNFPPRFSGLQFPNYSSELNVNALELDDSALYLCASTWGTGTGNTIYFGEGSWLTVV.

The chain uses TRBV6-1 and TRBJ1-4; D not resolved. Germline loops: CDR1 MNHNS, CDR2 SASEGT. V was pared by 2 bases and J by 6 bases, with 7 bases between. This CDR3 has 13 residues. The CDR3, as DNA: TGTGCCAGCAGTGAAACCGGGGATGAAAAACTGTTTTTT. Its translation: CASSETGDEKLFF.

For the CDR3, the DNA is TGTGCCAGCTCACACACAGGGGTTCCCGGACTAGCGGGAGGCGGGTCCTACAATGAGCAGTTCTTC. As protein: CASSHTGVPGLAGGGSYNEQFF. The rearrangement links TRBV18 to TRBJ2-1, with 14 bases aligning to TRBD2. Germline lookup yields CDR1 KGHSH and CDR2 LQKENI. The J segment lost 1 base and the V segment lost 4 bases, leaving 18 bases of the junction unmatched. The CDR3 is 22 residues long.